This T cell receptor beta chain comes out of a study of T cells in Graves' hyperthyroidism and ophthalmopathy. Study conclusions and caveats: In simple terms, a model built on 13 V-J features told ophthalmopathy apart from stable hyperthyroidism. For ophthalmopathy, model prediction preceded onset by a median approximately 6 months.

The CDR3 length is 15 residues. Germline values: CDR1 SGHAT, CDR2 FQNNGV. After removal of 1 base from V and 5 bases from J, the junction contained 7 bases not matched to a gene. Amplified TCR beta CDR3 regions derived from RNA transcripts. TCR CDR3 regions were first amplified by RT-PCR with HTBI primers. TCRdb re-analysed the multiplex PCR reads in MiXCR, keeping a single row per CDR3 protein. The sample has hundreds of thousands of distinct CDR3 sequences; around 15% are singletons. In this sample, this clonotype turned up many times. Antigen specificity is unknown. Sequenced sample: blood. The clonotype comes from a woman under 30 with Graves' hyperthyroidism. V gene TRBV11-2 combines with J gene TRBJ1-1; 7 bases are shared with TRBD1. DNA of the CDR3: TGTGCCAGCAGCTTAGTAGACAGGGACCGAACTGAAGCTTTCTTT. Its translation is CASSLVDRDRTEAFF.